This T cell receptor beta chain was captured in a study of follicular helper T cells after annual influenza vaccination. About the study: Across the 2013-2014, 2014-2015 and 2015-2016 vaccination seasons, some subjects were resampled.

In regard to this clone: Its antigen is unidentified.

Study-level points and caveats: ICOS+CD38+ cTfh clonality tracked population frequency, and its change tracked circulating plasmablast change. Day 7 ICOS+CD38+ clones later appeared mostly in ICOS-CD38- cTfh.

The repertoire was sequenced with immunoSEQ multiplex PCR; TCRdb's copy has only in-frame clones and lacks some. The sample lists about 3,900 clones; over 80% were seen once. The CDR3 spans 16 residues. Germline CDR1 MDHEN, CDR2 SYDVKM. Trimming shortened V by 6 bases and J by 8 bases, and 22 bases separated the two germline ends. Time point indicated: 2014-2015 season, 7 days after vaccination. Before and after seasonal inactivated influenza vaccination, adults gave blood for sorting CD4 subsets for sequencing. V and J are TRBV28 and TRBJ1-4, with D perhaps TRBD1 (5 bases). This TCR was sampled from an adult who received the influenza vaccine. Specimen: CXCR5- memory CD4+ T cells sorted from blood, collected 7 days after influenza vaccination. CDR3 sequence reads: CASSTPEEGSDEKLFF. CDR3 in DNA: TGTGCCAGCAGCACCCCAGAGGAGGGGAGCGACGAAAAACTGTTTTTT.